This T cell receptor beta chain was recorded in a study of T cells in Graves' hyperthyroidism and ophthalmopathy. Broader study findings: In simple terms, a model built on 13 V-J features told ophthalmopathy apart from stable hyperthyroidism.

RNA transcripts yielded amplified TCR beta CDR3 regions. The TCR CDR3 first-round RT-PCR relied on the HTBI primer set. MiXCR, run by TCRdb on the multiplex PCR reads, gives a single entry per CDR3 protein. The sample carries around 800,000 distinct CDR3 sequences, 35% to 40% recorded once. In this sample, this clonotype turned up a few times. As yet, its antigen is unknown. This CDR3 region has 13 residues. The germline V gene has CDR1 SGHVS and CDR2 FQNEAQ. With V trimmed by 5 bases and J by 5 bases, 5 bases remained unmatched. Exclusion followed for patients with uncontrolled infection, other autoimmune disease, pregnancy or lactation.

The receptor was derived from a man between 18 and 35 years old with Graves' hyperthyroidism. Sequencing used blood. The chain combines TRBV7-8 with TRBJ2-5; 7 nucleotides align to TRBD2. This CDR3 reads CASSQYGGETQYF. CDR3 sequence (DNA): TGTGCCAGCAGCCAATACGGGGGGGAGACCCAGTACTTC.